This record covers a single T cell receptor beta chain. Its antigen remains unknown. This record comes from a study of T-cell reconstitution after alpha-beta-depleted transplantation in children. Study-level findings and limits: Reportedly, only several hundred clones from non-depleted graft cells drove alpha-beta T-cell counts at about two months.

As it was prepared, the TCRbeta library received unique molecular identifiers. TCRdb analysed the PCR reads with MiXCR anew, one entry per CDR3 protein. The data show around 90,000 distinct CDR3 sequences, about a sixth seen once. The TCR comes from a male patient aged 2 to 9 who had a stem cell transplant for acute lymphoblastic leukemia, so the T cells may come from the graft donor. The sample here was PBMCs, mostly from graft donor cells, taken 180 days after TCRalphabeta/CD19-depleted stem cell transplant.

CDR3 region: CASSLKLRTGDLSYEQYF. The CDR3 bases are TGCGCCAGCAGCTTGAAGCTTCGGACAGGGGACCTATCCTACGAGCAGTACTTC. This chain uses TRBV5-1 with TRBJ2-7, with 9 bases that match TRBD1. Per germline, CDR1 SGHRS and CDR2 YFSETQ. V was clipped by 1 base and J by 1 base; unmatched bases: 12. The CDR3 is 18 amino acids.